These 15 T cell receptor delta chains were all obtained from the same sample, sequenced in a study of gamma-delta T cells after stem cell transplantation. TCRdb re-called the RT-PCR reads through CATT. The sample has over a thousand delta-chain clones; about 3.7% are singletons. The material sequenced was gamma-delta T cells. These receptors came from a human donor. It is not recorded whose cells these are; they may come from a transplant donor.

Judged by abundance, this clone is large. The chain uses TRDV2 and TRDJ1, with D uncertain. V lost 3 bases, J lost 4 bases, and 20 bases lay in between. The CDR3 is made up of 16 amino acids. The germline gives CDR1 GEAIGNYY, CDR2 EKD. In DNA, the CDR3 is TGTGCCTGTGACTCTCTAACTTCTTCGGAGGGCGATAAACTCATCTTT. Translated, it gives CACDSLTSSEGDKLIF.

Remarks on this clone: A single base separates this from a much larger clone, so it may be a read error. The rearrangement links TRDV2 to TRDJ3; 7 nucleotides line up with TRDD3. Germline CDR1 is GEAIGNYY and CDR2 is EKD. The CDR3 extends over 18 amino acids. The CDR3 sequence is CACDSTGDHSWDIRQMFF. CDR3 nucleotides: TGTGCCTGTGACAGTACTGGGGATCACTCCTGGGACATCCGACAGATGTTTTTC.

A note on this clone: A much larger clonotype is one base distant, so this may be a read error. V is TRDV2 and J is TRDJ1; TRDD3 aligns across 8 bases. J was trimmed by 1 base and V by 0 bases; bases with no gene match: 12. The CDR3 has 18 amino acids. CDR1 is GEAIGNYY, CDR2 EKD, per germline. The CDR3 DNA reads TGTGCCTGTGACACCTTACTGGGGGGCGTAAAAAGCACCGATAAACTCATCTTT. Protein sequence: CACDTLLGGVKSTDKLIF.

This chain uses TRDV1 with TRDJ1, with 10 positions matching TRDD3. The J gene comes from matching the DNA to germline here; TCRdb lacks it. Trimming took 5 bases from V and 0 from J; bases not matched to a gene: 21. This CDR3 region has 21 residues. Germline CDR1 reads TSWWSYY; CDR2 reads QGS. CDR3 bases: TGTGCTCTTGGGAACTGGGTCCCGGCGGGTAGCTGGGGGATATACACCGATAAACTCATCTTT. Its protein product is CALGNWVPAGSWGIYTDKLIF.

In the case of this clone: A single base is all that separates this from a far larger clone, so a read error is likely. The V gene is TRDV2, the J gene TRDJ1; perhaps TRDD3 as D (6 bases). Germline V gives CDR1 GEAIGNYY, CDR2 EKD. CDR3 length: 14 amino acids. CDR3 amino acids: CARDTVGATDKLIF. The CDR3 DNA is TGTGCCCGTGACACGGTGGGGGCCACCGATAAACTCATCTTT.

This clone has only a few counts. This clone may be a read error of a much larger clone one base away. The V gene is TRDV2, the J gene TRDJ1; 7 positions agree with TRDD3. This CDR3 region has 15 residues. Per germline, CDR1 GEAIGNYY and CDR2 EKD. The CDR3 loop is CACGTLGGDTDKLIF. The CDR3 DNA sequence: TGTGCCTGTGGCACCCTGGGGGGGGACACCGATAAACTCATCTTT.

This clone was counted between two and nine times. The junction differs from germline at one of its ends, possibly a read error. This CDR3 is also generated by other DNA sequences in the sample. This chain uses TRDV1 with TRDJ1, with 8 bases fitting TRDD2. Germline CDR1 TSWWSYY, CDR2 QGS. This CDR3 is 20 amino acids long. CDR3 amino acids: CALGELTPAFLGGWGGELIF. The CDR3 nucleotides are TGTGCCCTTGGGGAACTAACCCCCGCCTTCCTAGGGGGCTGGGGAGGCGAACTCATCTTT.

This clone is judged large. This CDR3 is also generated by other DNA sequences in the sample. The rearrangement links TRDV2 to TRDJ1, with 10 bases fitting TRDD3. Germline V lookup: CDR1 GEAIGNYY, CDR2 EKD. Trimming cost V 0 bases and J 4 bases; bases outside gene matches: 19. This CDR3 contains 20 residues. Here the CDR3 DNA reads TGTGCCTGTGACACCCTACTACTACGGACCTCGGGGGATACGGGCGATAAACTCATCTTT. Amino acids: CACDTLLLRTSGDTGDKLIF.

About this clone itself: A much larger clonotype is one base distant, so this may be a read error. The V call is TRDV2, the J call TRDJ1, with a weak D call TRDD3 (6 bases). This CDR3 comprises 18 residues. V was clipped by 3 bases and J by 1 base, with 23 bases between them. In germline, CDR1 is GEAIGNYY, CDR2 EKD. CDR3 residues: CACDPAGDPTRCTDKLIF. CDR3 nucleotides: TGTGCCTGTGACCCAGCTGGGGATCCGACGCGGTGCACCGATAAACTCATCTTT.

As regards this clone: A much larger clone lies one base from this, so it may be a read error. The J gene is TRDJ1, the V gene TRDV2; D gene unclear. Deletions cut 0 bases from V and 0 bases from J, with 16 bases between. This CDR3 comprises 17 residues. Germline V gene lookup returns CDR1 GEAIGNYY and CDR2 EKD. CDR3 DNA sequence: TGTGCCTGTGACACCGTAGGGTCCAGGGCGTACACCGATAAACTCATCTTT. Translated: CACDTVGSRAYTDKLIF.

This clone was counted between two and nine times. A far larger clone is one nucleotide away, so this likely arose from a read error. The same CDR3 also results from other DNA sequences found in this sample. The V and J genes are TRDV2 and TRDJ3; no firm D call. Germline CDR1 is GEAIGNYY and CDR2 is EKD. V shed 9 bases and J shed 3 bases, with 11 bases lying between them. This CDR3 is built from 14 residues. The CDR3 reads CAASAVWDTRQMFF. Written as DNA, the CDR3 is TGTGCCGCCTCAGCAGTCTGGGACACCCGACAGATGTTTTTC.

By share, this clone counts as large. The chain is built from TRDV2 and TRDJ1; 10 positions match TRDD3. V lost 3 bases and J lost 2; bases outside the gene matches: 5. Germline CDR1 and CDR2: GEAIGNYY and EKD. The CDR3 runs 15 residues. Here the CDR3 reads CACDPLGDDTDKLIF. DNA of the CDR3: TGTGCCTGTGACCCACTGGGGGATGATACCGATAAACTCATCTTT.

A word on this clone: This likely stems from a read error, as it lies one base from a far larger clone. The same CDR3 can be traced to other DNA sequences in this sample. This chain connects TRDV2 to TRDJ1; a weak D match, TRDD3 (5 bases). The CDR3 totals 18 residues. Germline-derived CDR1 and CDR2 are GEAIGNYY and EKD. CDR3 residues: CACDTVLHKGTYTDKLIF. DNA of the CDR3: TGTGCCTGCGACACCGTTCTACATAAGGGGACATACACCGATAAACTCATCTTT.

This clone was counted only a few times. This likely came from a read error, as a far larger clone is one base away. The same CDR3 also results from other DNA sequences found in this sample. The chain uses TRDV1 and TRDJ1; the D gene is possibly TRDD3 (6 bases). V was shortened by 4 bases and J by 11 bases, with 23 bases between the two germline ends. This CDR3 has 15 residues. CDR1 is TSWWSYY, CDR2 QGS, per germline. The CDR3 protein is CALGAPRRLRWGLIF. The CDR3 DNA reads as TGTGCTCTTGGGGCCCCTAGACGACTAAGGTGGGGGCTCATCTTT.

This clone ranks as large. The rearrangement joins TRDV2 to TRDJ1; 11 nucleotides match TRDD3. This CDR3 is 20 amino acids long. Germline values: CDR1 GEAIGNYY, CDR2 EKD. With V trimmed by 3 bases and J by 0 bases, 17 bases remained unmatched. CDR3 region: CACDPLRLLGDSPNTDKLIF. The CDR3 DNA is TGTGCCTGTGACCCCCTCAGGCTACTGGGGGATAGCCCGAACACCGATAAACTCATCTTT.